This section outlines one T cell receptor (beta chain) sequence together with its context. The sample originates from a study of shared clonotypes between healthy human individuals. The protocol was immunoSEQ multiplex PCR, while the TCRdb copy is restricted to in-frame clones and leaves out a portion. The repertoire includes 2,500,000 or so clones, less than 95% of them detected once, and 0.37% sits in the top ten. V trimming: 5 bases; J trimming: 2 bases; junction bases outside the gene matches: 10. In germline, CDR1 is SQVTM, CDR2 ANQGSEA. This CDR3 comprises 16 residues. This clonotype was obtained from a man younger than 30 in good health. Some clones in this sample may be carry-over from other donors' samples. The sample taken for sequencing was naive CD4+ T cells from PBMCs. This sample's subset: CD45RA+ positively selected. The V call is TRBV29-1, the J call TRBJ2-3, with 10 bases fitting TRBD1. The CDR3 reads CSVHRDRGRITDTQYF. The DNA of the CDR3 is TGCAGCGTTCACAGAGACAGGGGGCGAATCACAGATACGCAGTATTTT.